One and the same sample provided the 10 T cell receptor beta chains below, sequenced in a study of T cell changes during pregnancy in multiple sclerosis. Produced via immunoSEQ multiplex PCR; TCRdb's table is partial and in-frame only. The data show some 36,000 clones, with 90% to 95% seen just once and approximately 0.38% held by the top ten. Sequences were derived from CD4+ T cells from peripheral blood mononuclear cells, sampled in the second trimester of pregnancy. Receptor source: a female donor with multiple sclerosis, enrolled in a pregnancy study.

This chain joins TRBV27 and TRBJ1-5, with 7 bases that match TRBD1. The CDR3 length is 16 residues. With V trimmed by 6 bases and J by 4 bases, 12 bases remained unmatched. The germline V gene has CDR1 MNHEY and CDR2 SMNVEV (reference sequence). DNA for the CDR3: TGTGCCAGCAGGCGATCAGGGGGACGTGCGAATCAGCCCCAGCATTTT. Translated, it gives CASRRSGGRANQPQHF.

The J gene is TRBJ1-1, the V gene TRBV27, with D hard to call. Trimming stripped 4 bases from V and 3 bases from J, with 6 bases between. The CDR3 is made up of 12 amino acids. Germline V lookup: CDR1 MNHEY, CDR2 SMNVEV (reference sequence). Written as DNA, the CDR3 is TGTGCCAGCAGTTCGACATACACTGAAGCTTTCTTT. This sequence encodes CASSSTYTEAFF.

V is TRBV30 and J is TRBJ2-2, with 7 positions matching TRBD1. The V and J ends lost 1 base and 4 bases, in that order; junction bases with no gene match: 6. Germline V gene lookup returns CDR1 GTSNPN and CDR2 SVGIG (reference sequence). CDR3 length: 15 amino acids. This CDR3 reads CAWSGDRAGTGELFF. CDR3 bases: TGTGCCTGGAGTGGCGACAGGGCAGGCACCGGGGAGCTGTTTTTT.

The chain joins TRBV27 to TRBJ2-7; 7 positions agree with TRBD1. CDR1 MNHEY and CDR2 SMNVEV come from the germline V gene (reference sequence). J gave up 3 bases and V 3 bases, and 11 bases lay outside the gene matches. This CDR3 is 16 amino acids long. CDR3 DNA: TGTGCCAGCAGTTTTATCCCGGACAGGCCCGGCTACGAGCAGTACTTC. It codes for CASSFIPDRPGYEQYF.

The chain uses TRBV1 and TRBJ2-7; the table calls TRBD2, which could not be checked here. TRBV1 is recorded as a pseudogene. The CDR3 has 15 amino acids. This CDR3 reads CTSSLIAGSFHEQYF. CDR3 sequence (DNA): TGCACCAGCAGCCTTATAGCGGGATCCTTCCACGAGCAGTACTTC.

The CDR3 loop reads CASSRDKSEQYF. The DNA for the CDR3 is TGTGCCAGCAGCCGCGACAAGTCCGAGCAGTACTTC. The chain is built from TRBV6-5 and TRBJ2-7, with D hard to call. Trimming stripped 6 bases from V and 6 bases from J, with 12 bases between. This CDR3 region has 12 residues. Germline CDR1 MNHEY, CDR2 SVGAGI.

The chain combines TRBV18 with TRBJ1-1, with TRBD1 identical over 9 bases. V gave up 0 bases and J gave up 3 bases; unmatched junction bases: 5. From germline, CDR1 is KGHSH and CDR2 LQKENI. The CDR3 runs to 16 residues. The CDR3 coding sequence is TGTGCCAGCTCACCACCCACAGGGGGCTTTCACACTGAAGCTTTCTTT. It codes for CASSPPTGGFHTEAFF. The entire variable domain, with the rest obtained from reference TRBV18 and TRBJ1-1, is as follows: NAGVMQNPRHLVRRRGQEARLRCSPMKGHSHVYWYRQLPEEGLKFMVYLQKENIIDESGMPKERFSAEFPKEGPSILRIQQVVRGDSAAYFCASSPPTGGFHTEAFFGQGTRLTVV.

CDR3 coding DNA: TGTGCCAGTACCCGAGACCAAGAGGCTACGCAGTATTTT. Protein product: CASTRDQEATQYF. The chain carries TRBV19 and TRBJ2-3; D is uncertain. Trimming shortened V by 7 bases and J by 8 bases, and 16 bases separated the two germline ends. CDR1 and CDR2 from the germline V gene are LNHDA and SQIVND (reference sequence). This CDR3 spans 13 amino acids.

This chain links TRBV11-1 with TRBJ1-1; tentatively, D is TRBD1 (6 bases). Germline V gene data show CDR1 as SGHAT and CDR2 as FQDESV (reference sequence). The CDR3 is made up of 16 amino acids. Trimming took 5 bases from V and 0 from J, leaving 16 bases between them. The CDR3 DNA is TGTGCCAGCAGCCCCGGTCGGGGGGCGGTGAACACTGAAGCTTTCTTT. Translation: CASSPGRGAVNTEAFF.

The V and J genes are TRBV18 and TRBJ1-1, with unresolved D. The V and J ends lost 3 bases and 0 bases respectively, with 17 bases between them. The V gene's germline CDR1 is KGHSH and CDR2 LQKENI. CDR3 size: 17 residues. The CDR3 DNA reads TGTGCCAGCTCACCTAGAGGAGGGAGGGATGTGAACACTGAAGCTTTCTTT. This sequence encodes CASSPRGGRDVNTEAFF. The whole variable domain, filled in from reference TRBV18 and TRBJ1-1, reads NAGVMQNPRHLVRRRGQEARLRCSPMKGHSHVYWYRQLPEEGLKFMVYLQKENIIDESGMPKERFSAEFPKEGPSILRIQQVVRGDSAAYFCASSPRGGRDVNTEAFFGQGTRLTVV.